This paragraph reports one TCR beta chain. This clone was observed a handful of times. The antigen it recognizes is unknown. No base-level quality is on record; no much larger clone is a single base apart. The library was prepared using the immunoSEQ multiplex PCR assay. Rearranged TCR beta chain sequences were amplified using the hsTCRB Kit according to the manufacturer's protocol. TCRB libraries were sequenced on an Illumina MiSeq. On the study's bioinformatics: Demultiplexing, trimming and gene mapping were performed with the kit vendor's proprietary platform. In TCRdb, the immuneACCESS table is reduced to in-frame sequences with V and J assigned. These tables do not hold every clone; where another copy was compared, an unresolved V gene accounts for under half, and the others remain unexplained. The V and J calls and clone size are taken from that table; D and trimming were inferred from the DNA. The sample yields roughly 60,000 clones; about 85% were counted once. Together, the top ten hold about 4% of the sample.

The data were taken from a study of a mutant IDH1 vaccine in newly diagnosed glioma (dated by TCRdb to about 2021). About the full investigation: Patients received eight vaccinations in weeks 1, 3, 5, 7, 11, 15, 19 and 23, corresponding to visits V03 through V10. Vaccination was initiated 4-6 weeks after radiotherapy alone, or concurrently with temozolomide cycles in the chemotherapy-containing groups. The approximately 33 treated patients were approximately 62% male and roughly 40% female, with a mean age of roughly 40 years. Prior to enrollment, standard therapy consisting of radiotherapy alone, temozolomide alone, or radiochemotherapy with temozolomide had been administered to patients, with the combination being received by most patients. Peripheral blood was collected at six visits: V03 (baseline), V05, V07, V10, V12 and V13. Longitudinal TCRB deep sequencing was done for some 26 treated patients, wherever samples were available for exploratory analyses.

Per the publication, the time point label means: week 23, last vaccination. A 20-mer mutant IDH1 peptide at 300 micrograms in Montanide made up each vaccine dose, which was injected subcutaneously together with topical imiquimod. The donors had newly diagnosed IDH1-mutant astrocytomas of WHO grade 3 or 4 that showed loss of nuclear ATRX. The samples were drawn from NOA16, a multicentre, single-arm, open-label phase I trial in Germany that tested a mutant IDH1 peptide vaccine in humans for the first time. Genomic DNA for TCRB sequencing was extracted from EDTA blood using the DNeasy Blood and Tissue Kit. The paper as a whole reports these results and caveats: Across multiple MHC alleles, vaccine-induced immune responses were seen in approximately 93% of patients. Selection of PBMC samples for TCRB deep sequencing was based on availability. It was noted by the authors that analyses of patient blood samples could not be reproduced owing to sample limitations. Pseudoprogression seemed to be unrelated to changes in the top peripheral T cell clonotypes found by TCRB sequencing.

Sequences LGHNT (CDR1) and FRNRAP (CDR2) are obtained from the germline V gene. V loses 5 bases of germline sequence and J loses 0 bases, and the interval between the two ends is 13 bases. CDR3 length: 15 amino acids, cysteine to phenylalanine. Only the CDR3 portion is preserved as DNA: 45 bases, with reading frame beginning at the first base. The chain is assembled from TRBV12-5 and TRBJ1-1; TRBD1 is perhaps the D gene, given 5 matching bases. The sample consisted of PBMCs, taken from a glioma patient whose treatment included an IDH1 peptide vaccine. The receptor comes from a man aged 30 to 39 with glioma. The CDR3 loop reads CASGPGRGVNTEAFF. The DNA sequence is as follows: TGTGCTAGTGGTCCTGGAAGAGGGGTGAACACTGAAGCTTTCTTT.